This T cell receptor beta chain was retrieved from a study of T cells in localized non-small cell lung cancer. Notes on the study in general: Adjacent lung held a median around 58 of the top 100 tumor clones. The study found T cell clonality highest in uninvolved adjacent lung, above tumor. Increased T cell density in blood showed an association with longer overall survival.

This clone was seen once. The antigen remains undetermined. Measured with immunoSEQ multiplex PCR; TCRdb has only the in-frame clones, and not every one. The sample consists of thousands of clones, roughly 40% of them appearing once. The germline V gene encodes CDR1 MNHGY and CDR2 SAAAGT. CDR3 length: 16 residues. Trimming took 7 bases from V and 7 from J, leaving 26 bases between them. The clonotype comes from a woman aged 35 to 70 with stage II squamous cell lung carcinoma. The specimen was lung tumor tissue, collected before any cancer treatment. The chain couples TRBV6-8 to TRBJ2-7, with TRBD2 as a possible D gene (6 bases). The CDR3 DNA reads TGTGCCAGCACAAGGTCCCCCAATCCGGGCGGAGGGGAGCAGTACTTC. The encoded protein is CASTRSPNPGGGEQYF.